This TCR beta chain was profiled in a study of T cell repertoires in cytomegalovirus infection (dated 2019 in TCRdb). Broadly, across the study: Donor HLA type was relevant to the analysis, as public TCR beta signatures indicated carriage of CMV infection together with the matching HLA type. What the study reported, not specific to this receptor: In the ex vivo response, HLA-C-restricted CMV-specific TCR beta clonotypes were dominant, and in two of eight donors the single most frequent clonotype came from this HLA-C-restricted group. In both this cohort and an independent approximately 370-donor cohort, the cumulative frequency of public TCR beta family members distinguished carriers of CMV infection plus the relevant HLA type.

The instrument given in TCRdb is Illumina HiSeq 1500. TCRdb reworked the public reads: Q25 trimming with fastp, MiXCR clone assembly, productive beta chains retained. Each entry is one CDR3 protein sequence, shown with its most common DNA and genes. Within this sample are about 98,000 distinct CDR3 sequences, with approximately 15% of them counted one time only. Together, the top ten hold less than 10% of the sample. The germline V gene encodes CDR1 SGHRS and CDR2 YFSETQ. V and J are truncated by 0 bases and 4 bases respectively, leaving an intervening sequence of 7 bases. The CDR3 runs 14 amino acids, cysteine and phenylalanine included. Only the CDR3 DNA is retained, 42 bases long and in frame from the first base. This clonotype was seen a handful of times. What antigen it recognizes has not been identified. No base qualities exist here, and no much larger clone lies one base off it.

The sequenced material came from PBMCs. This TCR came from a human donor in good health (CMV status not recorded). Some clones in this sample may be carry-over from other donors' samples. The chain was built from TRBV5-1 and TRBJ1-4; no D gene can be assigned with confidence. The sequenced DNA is TGCGCCAGCAGCTTGGCCGGGGTTAATGAAAAACTGTTTTTT. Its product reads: CASSLAGVNEKLFF. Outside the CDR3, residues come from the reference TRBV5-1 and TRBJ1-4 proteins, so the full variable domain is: KAGVTQTPRYLIKTRGQQVTLSCSPISGHRSVSWYQQTPGQGLQFLFEYFSETQRNKGNFPGRFSGRQFSNSRSEMNVSTLELGDSALYLCASSLAGVNEKLFFGSGTQLSVL.